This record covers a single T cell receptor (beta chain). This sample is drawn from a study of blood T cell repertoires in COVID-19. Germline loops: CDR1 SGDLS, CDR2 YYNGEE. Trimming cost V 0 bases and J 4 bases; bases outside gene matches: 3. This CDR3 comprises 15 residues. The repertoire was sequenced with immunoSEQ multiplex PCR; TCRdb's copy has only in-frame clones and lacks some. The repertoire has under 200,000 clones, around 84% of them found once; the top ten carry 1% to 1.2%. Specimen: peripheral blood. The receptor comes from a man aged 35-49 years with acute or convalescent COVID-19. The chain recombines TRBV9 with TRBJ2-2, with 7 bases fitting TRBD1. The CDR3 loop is CASSVEGQFTGELFF. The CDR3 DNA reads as TGTGCCAGCAGCGTAGAGGGACAGTTCACCGGGGAGCTGTTTTTT.